Listed below are T cell receptor beta chains from one sample, sequenced in a study of CD8 T cells in Susac syndrome. In TCRdb, the immunoSEQ multiplex PCR reads were re-called with MiXCR into one record per CDR3 protein. The sample has about 150,000 distinct CDR3 sequences, over 90% seen once. Sequencing used CD8+ T cells from PBMCs. These receptors were taken from a human donor with Susac syndrome. Each CDR3 is given with its conserved first and last residue. Fields, in order: V gene, J gene, clone size, D gene, CDR3 protein, CDR3 DNA. The D gene is left open where the match is weak. Size is stated for part of the rows, as once, few or many counts, or as a class when the clone is expanded.

TRBV10-3	TRBJ2-7	-	-	CAISHPGFEQYF	TGTGCCATCAGTCACCCAGGGTTCGAGCAGTACTTC
TRBV7-8	TRBJ1-5	once	-	CASSLPAGNQPQHF	TGTGCCAGCTCTCTTCCCGCAGGGAATCAGCCCCAGCATTTT
TRBV20-1	TRBJ2-1	-	-	CSARRGNSYNEQFF	TGCAGTGCTAGGCGGGGAAACTCCTACAATGAGCAGTTCTTC
TRBV12-3/TRBV12-4	TRBJ2-1	-	TRBD1	CASNIGGGNEQFF	TGTGCCAGCAACATAGGGGGCGGGAATGAGCAGTTCTTC
TRBV18	TRBJ1-1	-	TRBD1	CASSPPTGSGEAFF	TGTGCCAGCTCACCACCGACAGGGAGCGGTGAAGCTTTCTTT
TRBV15	TRBJ1-5	-	-	CATSRDRSNQPQHF	TGTGCCACCAGCAGAGATCGCAGCAATCAGCCCCAGCATTTT
TRBV12-3/TRBV12-4	TRBJ1-4	-	-	CASSFGSNEKLFF	TGTGCCAGCAGTTTCGGAAGCAATGAAAAACTGTTTTTT
TRBV4-1	TRBJ2-7	-	-	CASSQDWAVLKDVSF	TGCGCCAGCAGCCAAGATTGGGCGGTTCTAAAGGACGTCAGCTTC
TRBV29-1	TRBJ2-3	-	-	CSPNLLARSTDTQYF	TGCAGCCCCAACCTGCTAGCGAGAAGCACAGATACGCAGTATTTT
TRBV28	TRBJ1-5	-	-	CASSLRPQHF	TGTGCCAGCAGTTTACGGCCCCAGCATTTT
TRBV14	TRBJ2-1	-	TRBD2	CASSQDPLAGPRDEQFF	TGTGCCAGCAGCCAAGATCCGCTAGCGGGACCTAGGGATGAGCAGTTCTTC
TRBV20-1	TRBJ2-7	-	-	CSATRSEYEQYF	TGCAGTGCCACCCGCTCGGAGTACGAGCAGTACTTC
TRBV29-1	TRBJ2-7	-	TRBD1	CSARQGSSYEQYF	TGCAGCGCCCGACAGGGGAGCTCCTACGAGCAGTACTTC
TRBV4-1	TRBJ2-1	-	-	CASSHPSDLDEQFF	TGCGCCAGCAGCCATCCTAGCGACTTGGATGAGCAGTTCTTC
TRBV5-4	TRBJ2-1	-	-	CASSEVTNEQFF	TGTGCCAGCAGCGAAGTAACCAATGAGCAGTTCTTC
TRBV9	TRBJ1-2	-	-	CASSQIGGADGYTF	TGTGCCAGCAGCCAAATCGGGGGGGCGGATGGCTACACCTTC
TRBV3-1	TRBJ2-7	-	-	CASSQEDSYEQYF	TGTGCCAGCAGCCAAGAGGACTCCTACGAGCAGTACTTC
TRBV27	TRBJ2-3	-	-	CASSFSADTQYF	TGTGCCAGCAGTTTCTCAGCAGATACGCAGTATTTT
TRBV20-1	TRBJ2-7	once	TRBD2	CSARPGGGNSYEQYF	TGCAGTGCCAGACCCGGCGGGGGGAACTCCTACGAGCAGTACTTC
TRBV6-6	TRBJ2-1	-	-	CASSSRVGQDNEQFF	TGTGCCAGCAGTTCACGTGTAGGGCAGGACAATGAGCAGTTCTTC
TRBV5-6	TRBJ2-7	-	TRBD1	CASSPGQSYYEQYF	TGTGCCAGCAGCCCGGGACAGTCATACTACGAGCAGTACTTC
TRBV6-5	TRBJ2-7	-	TRBD1	CASKTVTGGIYEQYF	TGTGCCAGCAAGACCGTGACAGGGGGCATCTACGAGCAGTACTTC
TRBV27	TRBJ2-3	-	TRBD2	CASSQIAGGTDTQYF	TGTGCCAGCAGTCAGATAGCGGGAGGAACAGATACGCAGTATTTT
TRBV28	TRBJ2-1	-	-	CASRWTDSSYYNEQFF	TGTGCCAGCAGATGGACGGACAGCTCATACTACAATGAGCAGTTCTTC
TRBV7-9	TRBJ1-5	-	-	CASGDTGQPGFPQHF	TGTGCCAGCGGAGATACAGGACAGCCGGGGTTTCCCCAGCATTTT
TRBV19	TRBJ2-3	-	TRBD2	CASSITSGSTDTQYF	TGTGCCAGTAGTATAACTAGCGGTAGCACAGATACGCAGTATTTT
TRBV6-1	TRBJ1-1	-	-	CASSPLGTMNTEAFF	TGTGCCAGCAGTCCTCTCGGGACAATGAACACTGAAGCTTTCTTT
TRBV7-9	TRBJ1-5	-	-	CASSLSYQPQHF	TGTGCCAGCAGCTTATCCTATCAGCCCCAGCATTTT
TRBV20-1	TRBJ2-7	-	-	CSAREGTYEQYF	TGCAGTGCTAGAGAGGGTACCTACGAGCAGTACTTC
TRBV9	TRBJ1-5	-	-	CASSVDPGDNQPQHF	TGTGCCAGCAGCGTAGATCCAGGGGACAATCAGCCCCAGCATTTT
TRBV27	TRBJ2-3	-	-	CASSLIQGPFPSTDTQYF	TGTGCCAGCAGTTTGATACAGGGCCCTTTTCCTAGCACAGATACGCAGTATTTT
TRBV29-1	TRBJ1-3	-	-	CSVVSDRRNTIYF	TGCAGCGTTGTATCCGACCGTCGAAACACCATATATTTT
TRBV9	TRBJ1-2	-	-	CASSGGSNYGYTF	TGTGCCAGCAGCGGAGGAAGTAACTATGGCTACACCTTC
TRBV12-3/TRBV12-4	TRBJ1-2	-	-	CASSPMTPTRTF	TGTGCCAGCAGTCCGATGACCCCGACGAGGACCTTC
TRBV30	TRBJ1-3	-	-	CAWSGGSLSGNTIYF	TGTGCCTGGAGTGGCGGCTCACTCTCTGGAAACACCATATATTTT
TRBV7-9	TRBJ2-7	-	TRBD2	CASSAGLAGGSYEQYF	TGTGCCAGCAGCGCGGGACTAGCGGGAGGTAGCTACGAGCAGTACTTC
TRBV4-1	TRBJ2-7	-	-	CASSQSLEQYF	TGCGCCAGCAGCCAGAGTTTAGAGCAGTACTTC
TRBV5-6	TRBJ2-7	-	-	CASSLFSVEQYF	TGTGCCAGCAGCTTGTTTAGCGTCGAGCAGTACTTC
TRBV20-1	TRBJ1-5	-	TRBD1	CSASRDRGNQPQHF	TGCAGTGCTAGCCGAGACAGGGGCAATCAGCCCCAGCATTTT
TRBV30	TRBJ1-1	-	-	CAWSKSTEAFF	TGTGCCTGGAGTAAGTCGACTGAAGCTTTCTTT
TRBV27	TRBJ2-1	-	TRBD2	CASGEGLGMGNEQFF	TGTGCCAGCGGAGAGGGACTAGGAATGGGCAATGAGCAGTTCTTC
TRBV5-6	TRBJ2-7	once	-	CASSLAAGTLKYEQYF	TGTGCCAGCAGCTTGGCTGCCGGGACATTGAAATACGAGCAGTACTTC
TRBV27	TRBJ2-1	-	-	CASGNSAYNEQFF	TGTGCCAGCGGTAACAGCGCTTACAATGAGCAGTTCTTC
TRBV7-9	TRBJ2-2	-	-	CASSVPPTNTGELFF	TGTGCCAGCAGTGTTCCCCCCACGAACACCGGGGAGCTGTTTTTT
TRBV5-6	TRBJ2-7	-	-	CASSLASNYEQYF	TGTGCCAGCAGCTTGGCTTCGAACTACGAGCAGTACTTC
TRBV12-3/TRBV12-4	TRBJ1-1	-	-	CASSSPPGGQVNTEAFF	TGTGCCAGCAGTTCACCTCCGGGGGGGCAGGTGAACACTGAAGCTTTCTTT
TRBV5-4	TRBJ2-7	-	TRBD2	CASSLASGSLHEQYF	TGTGCCAGCAGCTTGGCCAGCGGGAGTCTCCACGAGCAGTACTTC
TRBV13	TRBJ1-2	-	-	CASSLMAGSYGYTF	TGTGCCAGCAGCTTAATGGCAGGAAGCTATGGCTACACCTTC
TRBV18	TRBJ2-1	-	TRBD2	CASSPGTTDYNEQFF	TGTGCCAGCTCTCCCGGGACTACAGACTACAATGAGCAGTTCTTC
TRBV12-3/TRBV12-4	TRBJ2-7	-	TRBD2	CASSFAGGHEQYF	TGTGCCAGCAGTTTTGCGGGAGGTCACGAGCAGTACTTC